Described below is a single TCR beta chain sequence and its context. What it binds is not known. Assay runs were performed at deep level. Data came from immunoSEQ multiplex PCR; TCRdb stores just in-frame clones and leaves some out. The data contain roughly 1,800,000 clones, approximately 94% of them seen just once; the ten biggest clones take up less than 1.5%. Trimming cost V 4 bases and J 0 bases, with 12 bases left between them. Germline CDR1 is SEHNR and CDR2 is FQNEAQ (reference sequence). The CDR3 length is 15 residues. Cells designated naive CD8 were CD45RO-negative and were positively selected for CCR7, with terminally differentiated effector memory CD45RA+ cells excluded. This sample was included in a study of shared clonotypes between healthy human individuals. Overall study findings and caveats: Relative to memory subsets, naive subsets generally showed larger estimated richness. Non-shared clonotypes had lower generation probabilities than those shared by all four donors.

This TCR derives from a man aged 18 to 30 in good health. Sequenced sample: naive CD8+ T cells sorted from blood. The chain recombines TRBV7-9 with TRBJ1-1; no firm D call. This CDR3 is CASSSSTDMNTEAFF. CDR3 in DNA: TGTGCCAGCAGCTCCTCGACCGATATGAACACTGAAGCTTTCTTT.